The clone carrying this TCR beta chain came up many times. The antigen remains unidentified. The entry originates in a study of T cells in Graves' hyperthyroidism and ophthalmopathy. Study-level findings and limits: The model made its ophthalmopathy prediction, and onset followed a median approximately six months later. Blood also carried most thyroid clonotypes expanded above 0.001.

Unmatched junction bases numbered 12, after V lost 5 bases and J lost 5 bases. The CDR3 covers 16 residues. Per the germline V gene, CDR1 is MNHNY and CDR2 is SVGAGI (reference sequence). RNA transcripts were the template for amplifying TCR beta CDR3 regions. Researchers ran a first-round RT-PCR on the TCR CDR3 using the HTBI primer set. Via MiXCR, TCRdb re-called the multiplex PCR reads, giving one row per CDR3 protein. The profile shows about 610,000 distinct CDR3 sequences, approximately 14% of them singletons. The sequenced material came from blood. The source is a woman aged 35 to 49 with Graves' ophthalmopathy. The rearrangement uses TRBV6-6 and TRBJ2-5, with 9 bases matching TRBD1. The CDR3 bases are TGTGCCAGCAGTAATAACCCGGGACAGGGATGGGAGACCCAGTACTTC. The encoded protein is CASSNNPGQGWETQYF.